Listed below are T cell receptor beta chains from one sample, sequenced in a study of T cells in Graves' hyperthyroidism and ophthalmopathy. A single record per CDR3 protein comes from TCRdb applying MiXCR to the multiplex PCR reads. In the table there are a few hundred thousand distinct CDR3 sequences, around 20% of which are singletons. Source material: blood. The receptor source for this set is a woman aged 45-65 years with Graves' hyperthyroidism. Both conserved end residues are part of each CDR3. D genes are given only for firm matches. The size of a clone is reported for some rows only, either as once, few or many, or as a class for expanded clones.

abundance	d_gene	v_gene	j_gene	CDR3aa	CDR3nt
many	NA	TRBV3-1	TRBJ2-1	CASSPTRFGEQFF	TGTGCCAGCAGTCCGACCCGTTTCGGTGAGCAGTTCTTC
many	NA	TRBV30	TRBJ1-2	CAWNPRQAGNYGYTF	TGTGCCTGGAACCCTAGACAGGCGGGAAACTATGGCTACACCTTC
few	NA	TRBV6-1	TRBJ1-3	CASSEDPSPKRNTIYF	TGTGCCAGCAGTGAAGACCCTAGCCCGAAGAGAAACACCATATATTTT
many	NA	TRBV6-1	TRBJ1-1	CASSDSGFTEAFF	TGTGCCAGCAGTGATTCAGGCTTCACTGAAGCTTTCTTT
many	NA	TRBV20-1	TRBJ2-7	CSASGGRSSYEQYF	TGCAGTGCTAGCGGGGGGCGCAGCTCCTACGAGCAGTACTTC
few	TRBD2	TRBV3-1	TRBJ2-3	CASSQDPTGGRTDTQYF	TGTGCCAGCAGCCAAGACCCTACGGGGGGGCGGACAGATACGCAGTATTTT
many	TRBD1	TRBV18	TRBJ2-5	CASSPLAGGQETQYF	TGTGCCAGCTCACCACTGGCAGGGGGACAAGAGACCCAGTACTTC
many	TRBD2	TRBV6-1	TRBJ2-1	CASSQVASGSSYNEQFF	TGTGCCAGCAGCCAAGTGGCTAGCGGTAGCTCCTACAATGAGCAGTTCTTC
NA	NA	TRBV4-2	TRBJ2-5	CASGQIAGYQETQYF	TGTGCCAGCGGCCAAATAGCAGGGTACCAAGAGACCCAGTACTTC
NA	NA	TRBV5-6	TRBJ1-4	CASSLEFGTTDEKLFF	TGTGCCAGCAGCCTGGAGTTCGGGACTACGGATGAAAAACTGTTTTTT
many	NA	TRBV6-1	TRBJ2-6	CASSGGTVVSGANVLTF	TGTGCCAGCAGTGGGGGGACGGTCGTCTCTGGGGCCAACGTCCTGACTTTC
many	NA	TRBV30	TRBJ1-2	CAWSTVKGLNYGYTF	TGTGCCTGGAGTACGGTGAAGGGGTTAAACTATGGCTACACCTTC
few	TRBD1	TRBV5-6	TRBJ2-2	CASSNGTGSTGELFF	TGTGCCAGCAGCAACGGGACAGGGAGTACCGGGGAGCTGTTTTTT
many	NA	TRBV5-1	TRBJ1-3	CASSLAPGGSSGNTIYF	TGCGCCAGCAGCTTGGCGCCGGGGGGTTCTTCTGGAAACACCATATATTTT
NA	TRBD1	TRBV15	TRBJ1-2	CATSRGTGINYGYTF	TGTGCCACCAGCAGGGGGACAGGCATCAACTATGGCTACACCTTC
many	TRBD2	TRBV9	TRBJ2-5	CASSVGGRGETQYF	TGTGCCAGCAGCGTCGGCGGGAGAGGGGAGACCCAGTACTTC
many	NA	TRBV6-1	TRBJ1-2	CASSEPGIQGYTF	TGTGCCAGCAGTGAACCAGGGATTCAGGGCTACACCTTC
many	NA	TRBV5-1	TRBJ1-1	CASSDHGDAEAFF	TGCGCCAGCAGCGACCATGGGGACGCTGAAGCTTTCTTT
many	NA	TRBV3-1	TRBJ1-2	CASSQKAGEGFGYTF	TGTGCCAGCAGCCAAAAGGCAGGGGAGGGCTTTGGCTACACCTTC
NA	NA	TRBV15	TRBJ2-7	CATSRARESYEQYF	TGTGCCACCAGCAGAGCCAGGGAGTCGTACGAGCAGTACTTC
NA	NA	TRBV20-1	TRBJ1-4	CSARDMKGMGEKLFF	TGCAGTGCTAGAGATATGAAGGGGATGGGTGAAAAACTGTTTTTT
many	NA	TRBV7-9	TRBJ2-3	CAIRSFSGSTDTQYF	TGTGCCATTCGGTCCTTTAGCGGAAGCACAGATACGCAGTATTTT
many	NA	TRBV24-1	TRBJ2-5	CATSARQNQETQYF	TGTGCCACCAGTGCCCGCCAAAATCAAGAGACCCAGTACTTC
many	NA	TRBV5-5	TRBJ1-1	CASRAGTPDTEAFF	TGTGCCAGCAGAGCCGGGACACCGGACACTGAAGCTTTCTTT
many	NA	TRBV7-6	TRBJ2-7	CASSSPGGKYEQYF	TGTGCCAGCAGCTCCCCCGGAGGGAAGTACGAGCAGTACTTC
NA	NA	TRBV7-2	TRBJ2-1	CASSLEQLSYNEQFF	TGTGCCAGCAGCTTAGAACAGCTTTCCTACAATGAGCAGTTCTTC
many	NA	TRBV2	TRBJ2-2	CASSENSGVPGELFF	TGTGCCAGCAGTGAAAATTCGGGGGTCCCCGGGGAGCTGTTTTTT
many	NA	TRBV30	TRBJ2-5	CAWSFGGKETQYF	TGTGCCTGGAGTTTCGGGGGAAAAGAGACCCAGTACTTC